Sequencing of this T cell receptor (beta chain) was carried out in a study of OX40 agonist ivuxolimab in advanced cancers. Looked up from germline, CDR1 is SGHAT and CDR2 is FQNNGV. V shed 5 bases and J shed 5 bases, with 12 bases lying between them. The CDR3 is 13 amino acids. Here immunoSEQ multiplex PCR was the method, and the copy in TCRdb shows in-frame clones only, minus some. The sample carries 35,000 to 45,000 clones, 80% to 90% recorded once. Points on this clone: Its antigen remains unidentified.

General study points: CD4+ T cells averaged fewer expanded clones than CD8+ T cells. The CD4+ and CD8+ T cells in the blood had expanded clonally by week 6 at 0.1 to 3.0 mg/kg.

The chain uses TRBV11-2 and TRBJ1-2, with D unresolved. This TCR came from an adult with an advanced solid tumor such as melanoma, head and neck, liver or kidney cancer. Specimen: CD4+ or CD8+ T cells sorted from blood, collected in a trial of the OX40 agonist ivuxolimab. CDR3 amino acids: CASSPGVQYGYTF. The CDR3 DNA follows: TGTGCCAGCAGCCCAGGCGTACAGTATGGCTACACCTTC.